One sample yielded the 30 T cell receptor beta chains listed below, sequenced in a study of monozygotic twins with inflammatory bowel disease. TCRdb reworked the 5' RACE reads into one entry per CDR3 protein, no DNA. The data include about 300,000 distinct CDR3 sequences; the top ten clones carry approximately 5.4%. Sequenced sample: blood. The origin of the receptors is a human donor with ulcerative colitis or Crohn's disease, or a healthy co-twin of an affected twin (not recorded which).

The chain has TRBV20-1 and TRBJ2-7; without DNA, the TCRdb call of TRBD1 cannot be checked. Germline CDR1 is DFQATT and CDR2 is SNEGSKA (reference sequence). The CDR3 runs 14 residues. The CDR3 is CSARKSQGAYEQYF.

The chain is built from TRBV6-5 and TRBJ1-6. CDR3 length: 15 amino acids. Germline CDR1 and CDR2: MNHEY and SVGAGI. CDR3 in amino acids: CASSYSTEIASPLHF.

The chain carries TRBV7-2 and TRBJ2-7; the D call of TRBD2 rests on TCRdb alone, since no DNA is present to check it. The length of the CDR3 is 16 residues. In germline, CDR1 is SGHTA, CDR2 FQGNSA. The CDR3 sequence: CASSPTSSGSNHEQYF.

The CDR3: CASSLSWGGETQYF. The chain is built from TRBV11-2 and TRBJ2-5; TCRdb's D call, TRBD1, is unchecked because there is no DNA. Germline assignment: CDR1 SGHAT and CDR2 FQNNGV. The CDR3 extends over 14 amino acids.

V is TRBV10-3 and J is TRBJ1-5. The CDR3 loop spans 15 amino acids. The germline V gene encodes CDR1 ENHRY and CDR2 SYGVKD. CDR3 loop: CAISDAGGVIQPQHF.

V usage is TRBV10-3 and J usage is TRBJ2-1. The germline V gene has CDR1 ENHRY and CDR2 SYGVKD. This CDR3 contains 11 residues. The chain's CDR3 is CAISDYNEQFF.

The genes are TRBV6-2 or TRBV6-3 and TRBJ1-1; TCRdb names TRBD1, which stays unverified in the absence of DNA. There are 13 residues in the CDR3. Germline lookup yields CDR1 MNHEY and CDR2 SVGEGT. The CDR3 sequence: CASSTGTVTEAFF.

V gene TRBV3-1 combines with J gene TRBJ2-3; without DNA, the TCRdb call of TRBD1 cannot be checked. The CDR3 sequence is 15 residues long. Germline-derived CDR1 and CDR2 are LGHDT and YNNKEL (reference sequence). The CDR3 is CASRPGRISTDTQYF.

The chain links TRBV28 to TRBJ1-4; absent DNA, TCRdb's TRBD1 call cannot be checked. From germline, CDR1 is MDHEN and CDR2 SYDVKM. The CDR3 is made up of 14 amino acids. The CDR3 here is CASSRDRVNEKLFF.

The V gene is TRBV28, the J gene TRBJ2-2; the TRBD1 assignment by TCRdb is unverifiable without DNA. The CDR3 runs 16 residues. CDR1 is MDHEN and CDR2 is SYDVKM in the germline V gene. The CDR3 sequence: CASSFFGTAYTGELFF. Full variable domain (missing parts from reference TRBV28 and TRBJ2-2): DVKVTQSSRYLVKRTGEKVFLECVQDMDHENMFWYRQDPGLGLRLIYFSYDVKMKEKGDIPEGYSVSREKKERFSLILESASTNQTSMYLCASSFFGTAYTGELFFGEGSRLTVL.

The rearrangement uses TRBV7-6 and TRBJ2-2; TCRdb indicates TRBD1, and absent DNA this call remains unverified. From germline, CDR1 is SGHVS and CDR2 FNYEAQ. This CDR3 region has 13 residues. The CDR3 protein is CASTENPPGELFF.

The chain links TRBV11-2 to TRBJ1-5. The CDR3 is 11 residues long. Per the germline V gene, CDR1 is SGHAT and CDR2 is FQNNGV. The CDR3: CASSCNQPQHF. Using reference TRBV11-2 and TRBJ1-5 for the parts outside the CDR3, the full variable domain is EAGVAQSPRYKIIEKRQSVAFWCNPISGHATLYWYQQILGQGPKLLIQFQNNGVVDDSQLPKDRFSAERLKGVDSTLKIQPAKLEDSAVYLCASSCNQPQHFGDGTRLSIL.

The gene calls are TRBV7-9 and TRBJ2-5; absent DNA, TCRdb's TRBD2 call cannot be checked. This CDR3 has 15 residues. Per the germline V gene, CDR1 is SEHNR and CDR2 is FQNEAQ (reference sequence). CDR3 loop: CASTLTGGIQETQYF.

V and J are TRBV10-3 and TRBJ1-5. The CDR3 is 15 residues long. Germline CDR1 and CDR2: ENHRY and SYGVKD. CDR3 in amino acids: CAISEGSGGGQPQHF.

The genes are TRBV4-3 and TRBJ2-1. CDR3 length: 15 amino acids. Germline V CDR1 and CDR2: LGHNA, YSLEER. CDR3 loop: CASSHATVGIAEQFF.

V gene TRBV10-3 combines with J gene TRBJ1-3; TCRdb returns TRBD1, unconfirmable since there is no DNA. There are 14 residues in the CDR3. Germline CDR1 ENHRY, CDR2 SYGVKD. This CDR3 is CAISGGGSGNTIYF.

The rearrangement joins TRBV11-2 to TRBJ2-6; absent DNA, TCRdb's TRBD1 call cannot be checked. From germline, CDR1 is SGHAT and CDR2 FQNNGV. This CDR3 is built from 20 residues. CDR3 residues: CASSFWGIGTYSLGTNVLTF.

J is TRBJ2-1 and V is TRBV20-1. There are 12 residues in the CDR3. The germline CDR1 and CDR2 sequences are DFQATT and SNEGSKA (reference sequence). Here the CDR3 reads CSARSLANEQFF.

CDR3 residues: CASSPWGHFYEQYF. The chain has TRBV12-3 or TRBV12-4 and TRBJ2-7; TCRdb selects TRBD1, and the lack of DNA leaves this call unchecked. The CDR3 is 14 amino acids.

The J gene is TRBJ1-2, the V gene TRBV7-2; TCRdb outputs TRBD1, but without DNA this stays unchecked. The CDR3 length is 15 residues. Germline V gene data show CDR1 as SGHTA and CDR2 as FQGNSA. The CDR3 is CASSFPTGTTYGYTF.

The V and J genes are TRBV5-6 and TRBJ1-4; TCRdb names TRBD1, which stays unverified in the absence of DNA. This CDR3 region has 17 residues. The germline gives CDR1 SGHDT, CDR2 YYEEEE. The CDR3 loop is CASSAGQGRTTNEKLFF.

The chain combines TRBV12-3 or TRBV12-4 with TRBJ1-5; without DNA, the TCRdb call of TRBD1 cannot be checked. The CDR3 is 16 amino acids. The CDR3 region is CASSFGTGVVNQPQHF.

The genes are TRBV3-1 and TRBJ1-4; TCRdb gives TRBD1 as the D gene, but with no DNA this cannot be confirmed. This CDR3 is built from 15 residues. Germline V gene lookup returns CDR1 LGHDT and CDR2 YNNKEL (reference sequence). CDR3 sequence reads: CASSHAGTPGEKLFF. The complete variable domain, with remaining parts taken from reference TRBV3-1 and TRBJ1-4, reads DTAVSQTPKYLVTQMGNDKSIKCEQNLGHDTMYWYKQDSKKFLKIMFSYNNKELIINETVPNRFSPKSPDKAHLNLHINSLELGDSAVYFCASSHAGTPGEKLFFGSGTQLSVL.

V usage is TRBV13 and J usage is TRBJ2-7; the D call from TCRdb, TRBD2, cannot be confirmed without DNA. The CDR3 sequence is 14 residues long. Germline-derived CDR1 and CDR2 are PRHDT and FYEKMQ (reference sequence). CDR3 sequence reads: CASSLTGGPREQYF.

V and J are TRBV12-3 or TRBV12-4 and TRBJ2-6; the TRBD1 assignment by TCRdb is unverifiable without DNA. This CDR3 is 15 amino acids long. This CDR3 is CACNLGVSGANVLTF.

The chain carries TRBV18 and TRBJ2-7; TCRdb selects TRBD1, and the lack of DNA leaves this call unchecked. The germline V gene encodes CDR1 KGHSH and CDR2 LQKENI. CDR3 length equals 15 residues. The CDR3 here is CASSPLDRAVYEQYF.

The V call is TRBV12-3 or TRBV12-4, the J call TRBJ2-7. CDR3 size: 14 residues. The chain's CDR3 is CASSSVSATYEQYF.

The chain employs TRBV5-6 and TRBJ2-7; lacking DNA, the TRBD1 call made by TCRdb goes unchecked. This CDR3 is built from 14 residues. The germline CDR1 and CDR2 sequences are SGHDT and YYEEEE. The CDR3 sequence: CASSPDRAIYEQYF.

This CDR3 reads CASSHGLNQPQHF. V and J are TRBV12-3 or TRBV12-4 and TRBJ1-5. This CDR3 has 13 amino acids.

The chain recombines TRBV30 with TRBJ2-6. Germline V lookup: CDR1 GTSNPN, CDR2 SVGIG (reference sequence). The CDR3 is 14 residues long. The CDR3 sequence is CAWSGGSGANVLTF.